This T cell receptor beta chain is from a study of T cells in Graves' hyperthyroidism and ophthalmopathy. Study-wide results and limits: Ophthalmopathy was distinguished from stable hyperthyroidism by 13 V-J signatures. Blood samples included most of the expanded thyroid clonotypes exceeding 0.001.

Patients aged 18 to 65 had newly diagnosed hyperthyroidism of under 2 months' duration. Isolation of PBMCs was performed on about 9.9 ml fresh peripheral blood. RNA transcripts provided the source from which TCR beta CDR3 regions were amplified. TCR CDR3 underwent first-round RT-PCR with the HTBI primer set. TCRdb passed the multiplex PCR reads through MiXCR, listing each CDR3 protein once. This sample carries hundreds of thousands of distinct CDR3 sequences, 38% of them seen once, and the ten largest clones take approximately 10%. This clonotype was counted ten times or more. The antigen remains unidentified. V shed 5 bases and J shed 1 base, with 9 bases lying between them. This CDR3 has 14 residues. CDR1 and CDR2 from the germline V gene are SNHLY and FYNNEI.

This rearrangement joins TRBV2 to TRBJ1-5, with D maybe TRBD1 (5 bases). The sequence was obtained from a man aged 18 to 35 with Graves' hyperthyroidism. Sequenced input: blood. This CDR3 reads CASSWDGSNQPQHF. CDR3 in DNA: TGTGCCAGCAGTTGGGACGGGAGCAATCAGCCCCAGCATTTT.